This T cell receptor beta chain was sequenced for a study of T cell responses to AZD1222 COVID-19 vaccine. Study information: Second doses that came at about 4 or about 12 weeks were put together.

Of note for this clone: Its specificity is not known.

Germline-derived CDR1 and CDR2 are SGHVS and FQNEAQ. The V end lost 0 bases, the J end lost 8 bases, and 11 bases lay between the germline ends. This CDR3 is 14 amino acids long. Broader study findings: The donor cohort was predominantly white British with a female majority, and clonal diversity may have been underestimated. Distributed over spike, vaccine-associated CD4 TCRs predominated at 160-218 and 743-854.

Profiled with immunoSEQ multiplex PCR; TCRdb holds only in-frame clones, not every one. The sample records roughly 71,000 clones, around 84% being singletons. This TCR was sampled from an adult in good health. J is TRBJ1-3 and V is TRBV7-8; D gene uncertain. Sequenced material: peripheral blood, taken on day 0 of AZD1222 vaccination. For the CDR3, the DNA is TGTGCCAGCAGCTTAGCTCCCTCCCAGGACACCATATATTTT. Translating it yields CASSLAPSQDTIYF.